This T cell receptor beta chain was captured in a study of PD-1 blockade in mismatch repair-deficient tumors. Study context: All were previously treated, progressing patients with approximately 11 mismatch repair-deficient cancer types.

Study outcomes and limitations: Tumor-resident clones, often undetectable pretreatment in blood, expanded then contracted after pembrolizumab.

The table came from immunoSEQ multiplex PCR; TCRdb's copy has only in-frame clones and leaves some out. The data show 76,000 or so clones, with 65% to 85% seen just once and over 4.5% held by the top ten. Details on this clone: Its specificity is unknown.

Every patient had mismatch repair deficiency by PCR or immunohistochemistry. Three pembrolizumab responders had their TCRs sequenced. Germline-derived CDR1 and CDR2 are SGHAT and FQNNGV. This CDR3 spans 13 amino acids. V lost 3 bases to trimming and J lost 3 bases, with 8 bases between them. The sequences come from peripheral blood, collected 44 weeks after starting pembrolizumab. The sequence came from an adult with mismatch repair-deficient cancer. The chain has TRBV11-2 and TRBJ2-5; D perhaps matches TRBD1 (6 bases). CDR3 protein: CASSFAGEETQYF. CDR3 DNA: TGTGCCAGCAGCTTCGCAGGGGAAGAGACCCAGTACTTC.